This T cell receptor beta chain came from a study of CD8+ T cells in alopecia areata. Study-level background: The drug, oral tofacitinib, was given to treated patients at 5 to 10 mg twice daily. Study-wide points: Tofacitinib significantly reduced both scalp clonality and expanded CD8+ clones among the top 100. Normal scalp had lower clonality than lesional scalp, with alopecia totalis/universalis lesions showing this most strongly.

Reverse transcribed after extraction, RNA yielded cDNA as the sequencing template. TCRdb's copy holds only in-frame clones and misses some; the assay was immunoSEQ multiplex PCR. The table has over 85,000 clones, approximately 66% seen once; the top ten hold roughly a sixth. Comment on this clone: Its target is unknown.

Treatment noted: oral pan-JAK inhibitor, 5-10 mg twice daily. Researchers took lesional scalp punch biopsies and peripheral blood from people who were alopecia areata patients. This sequence was found in a human donor with alopecia areata. The sequencing used CD8+ T cells sorted from blood, collected at week 4, from a patient treated with tofacitinib.

The CDR3 bases are TGTGCCTCACCATGGGACAGCCGCCGAAAAGCTAACTATGGCTACACCTTC. Residues: CASPWDSRRKANYGYTF. V gene TRBV2 combines with J gene TRBJ1-2; 7 positions agree with TRBD1. This CDR3 contains 17 residues. Losses at the gene ends were 11 bases for V and 0 bases for J; bases not matched to a gene: 18. Germline V gives CDR1 SNHLY, CDR2 FYNNEI.